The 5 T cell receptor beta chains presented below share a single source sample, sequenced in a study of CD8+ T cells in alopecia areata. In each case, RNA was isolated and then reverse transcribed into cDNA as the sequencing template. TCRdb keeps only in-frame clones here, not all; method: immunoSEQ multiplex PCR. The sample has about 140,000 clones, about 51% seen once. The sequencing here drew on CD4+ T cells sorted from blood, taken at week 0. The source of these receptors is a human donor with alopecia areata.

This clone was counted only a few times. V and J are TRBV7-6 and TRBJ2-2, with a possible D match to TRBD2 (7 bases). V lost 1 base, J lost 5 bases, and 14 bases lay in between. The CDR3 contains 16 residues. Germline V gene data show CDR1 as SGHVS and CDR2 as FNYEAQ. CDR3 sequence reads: CASSLVGAGETGELFF. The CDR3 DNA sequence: TGTGCCAGCAGCTTAGTGGGGGCGGGAGAAACCGGGGAGCTGTTTTTT.

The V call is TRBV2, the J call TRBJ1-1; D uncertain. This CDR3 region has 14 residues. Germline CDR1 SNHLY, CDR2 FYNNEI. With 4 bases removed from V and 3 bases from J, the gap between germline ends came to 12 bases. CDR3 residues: CASSAGRRDTEAFF. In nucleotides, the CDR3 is TGTGCCAGCAGTGCGGGCCGGAGGGACACTGAAGCTTTCTTT. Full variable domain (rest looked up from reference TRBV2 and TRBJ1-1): EPEVTQTPSHQVTQMGQEVILRCVPISNHLYFYWYRQILGQKVEFLVSFYNNEISEKSEIFDDQFSVERPDGSNFTLKIRSTKLEDSAMYFCASSAGRRDTEAFFGQGTRLTVV.

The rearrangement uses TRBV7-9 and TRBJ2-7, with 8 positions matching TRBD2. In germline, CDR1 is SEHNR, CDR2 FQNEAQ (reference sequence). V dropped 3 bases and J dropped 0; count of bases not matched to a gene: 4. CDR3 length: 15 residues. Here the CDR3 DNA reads TGTGCCAGCAGCTTCGTAGCGGGAACCTCCTACGAGCAGTACTTC. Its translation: CASSFVAGTSYEQYF.

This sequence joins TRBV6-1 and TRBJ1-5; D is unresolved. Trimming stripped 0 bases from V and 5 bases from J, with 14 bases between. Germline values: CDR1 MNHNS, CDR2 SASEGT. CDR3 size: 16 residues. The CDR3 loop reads CASSEALSQKYQPQHF. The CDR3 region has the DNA TGTGCCAGCAGTGAAGCGCTGTCGCAGAAATATCAGCCCCAGCATTTT.

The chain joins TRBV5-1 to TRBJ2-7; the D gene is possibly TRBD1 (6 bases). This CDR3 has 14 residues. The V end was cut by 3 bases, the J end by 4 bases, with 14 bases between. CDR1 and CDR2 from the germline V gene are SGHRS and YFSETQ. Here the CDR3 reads CASSSGDIRYEQYF. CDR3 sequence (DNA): TGCGCCAGCAGCTCCGGGGACATCCGATACGAGCAGTACTTC.